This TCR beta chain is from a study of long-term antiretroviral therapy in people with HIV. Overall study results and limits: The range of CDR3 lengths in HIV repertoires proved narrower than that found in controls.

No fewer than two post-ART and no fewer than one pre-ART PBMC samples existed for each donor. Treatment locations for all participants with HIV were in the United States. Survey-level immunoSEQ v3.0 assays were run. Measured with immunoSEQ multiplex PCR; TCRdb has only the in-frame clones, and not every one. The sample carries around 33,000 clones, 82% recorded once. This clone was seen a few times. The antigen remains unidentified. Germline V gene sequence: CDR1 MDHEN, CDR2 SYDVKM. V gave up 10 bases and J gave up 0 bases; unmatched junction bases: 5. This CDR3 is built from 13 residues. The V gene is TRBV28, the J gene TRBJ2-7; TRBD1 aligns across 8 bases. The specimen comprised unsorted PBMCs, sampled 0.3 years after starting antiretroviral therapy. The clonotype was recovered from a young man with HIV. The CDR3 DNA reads TGTGCCACTGACGGACAGGGCTCCTACGAGCAGTACTTC. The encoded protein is CATDGQGSYEQYF.